One sample yielded the 17 T cell receptor beta chains listed below, sequenced in a study of blood T cell repertoires in COVID-19. Profiled with immunoSEQ multiplex PCR; TCRdb holds only in-frame clones, not every one. The repertoire holds around 180,000 clones, with about 84% as singletons. The sample consisted of peripheral blood. The receptors were sampled from a woman in her twenties or thirties with acute or convalescent COVID-19.

The V call is TRBV4-2, the J call TRBJ2-1, with 8 bases aligning to TRBD2. V lost 3 bases, J lost 2 bases, and 3 bases stayed unmatched. The CDR3 extends over 15 amino acids. The V gene's germline CDR1 is LGHNA and CDR2 YNFKEQ. CDR3: CASSQETSAYNEQFF. The CDR3 DNA is TGTGCCAGCAGCCAGGAGACTAGCGCCTACAATGAGCAGTTCTTC.

CDR3 bases: TGCGCCAGCAGTGAGTTGACAGGTACCCCGAACACTGAAGCTTTCTTT. Its protein product is CASSELTGTPNTEAFF. The rearrangement uses TRBV10-2 and TRBJ1-1; weak D call: TRBD1 (6 bases). The V and J ends lost 1 base and 1 base respectively, with 13 bases between them. Germline CDR1 WSHSY, CDR2 SAAADI. CDR3 size: 16 residues.

This chain connects TRBV14 to TRBJ1-5; TRBD1 is a possible D gene (5 bases). Germline V gene sequence: CDR1 SGHDN, CDR2 FVKESK. This CDR3 is built from 13 residues. The ends were cut back, 3 bases at V and 6 bases at J, with 9 bases in the middle. This CDR3 is CASSHMGGQPQHF. For the CDR3, the DNA is TGTGCCAGCAGCCATATGGGGGGTCAGCCCCAGCATTTT.

The chain uses TRBV7-9 and TRBJ1-4; 7 bases map to TRBD1. CDR1 SEHNR and CDR2 FQNEAQ come from the germline V gene (reference sequence). The CDR3 consists of 14 residues. V trimming: 1 base; J trimming: 5 bases; junction bases outside the gene matches: 1. CDR3 region: CASSLDRGNEKLFF. The DNA of the CDR3 is TGTGCCAGCAGCTTAGACAGGGGAAATGAAAAACTGTTTTTT.

The chain has TRBV5-6 and TRBJ1-5, with D unresolved. V lost 3 bases and J lost 0, with 10 bases in between. CDR1 is SGHDT, CDR2 YYEEEE, per germline. The CDR3 has 15 residues. The CDR3 here is CASSYFTASNQPQHF. The DNA for the CDR3 is TGTGCCAGCAGCTACTTCACAGCTAGCAATCAGCCCCAGCATTTT.

The genes are TRBV10-3 and TRBJ2-2; 13 bases are a match to TRBD2. In germline, CDR1 is ENHRY, CDR2 SYGVKD. V lost 2 bases to trimming and J lost 4 bases; unmatched junction nucleotides: 7. The CDR3 has 18 residues. CDR3 sequence (DNA): TGTGCCATCAGTGAGCCGGGACTAGCGGGGATGGGCACCGGGGAGCTGTTTTTT. Translation gives CAISEPGLAGMGTGELFF.

The chain carries TRBV3-1 (or the pseudogene TRBV3-2) and TRBJ2-5; TRBD2 is a possible D gene (7 bases). CDR3 size: 15 residues. Germline V gene data show CDR1 as LGHDT and CDR2 as YNNKEL (reference sequence). Trimming pared 0 bases from V and 5 bases from J, leaving 13 bases between. CDR3 protein: CASSQEGGARETQYF. CDR3 coding DNA: TGTGCCAGCAGCCAAGAAGGGGGGGCACGGGAGACCCAGTACTTC.

With respect to this clone: Mismatch with germline at one junction end may stem from a read error. The chain employs TRBV28 and TRBJ1-5, with TRBD1 matching 10 bases. Germline V gene lookup returns CDR1 MDHEN and CDR2 SYDVKM. The CDR3 loop spans 16 amino acids. In DNA form, the CDR3 reads TGTGCCAGCAGCTTATATCGGGACAGGGGAATTCAGCCCCAGCATTTT. Protein sequence: CASSLYRDRGIQPQHF.

This chain links TRBV6-5 with TRBJ2-3, with 11 positions matching TRBD2. J lost 6 bases, V lost 2 bases, and 4 bases had no gene match. The CDR3 covers 15 residues. Germline V gene data show CDR1 as MNHEY and CDR2 as SVGAGI. The CDR3 is CASSYGRLAGDTQYF. The CDR3 nucleotides read TGTGCCAGCAGTTACGGGCGACTAGCGGGGGATACGCAGTATTTT.

This chain links TRBV7-9 with TRBJ2-7; D is unclear. Germline V gene sequence: CDR1 SEHNR, CDR2 FQNEAQ (reference sequence). Trimming removed 1 base from V and 2 bases from J, with 3 bases in between. The CDR3 length is 12 residues. The CDR3 sequence is CASSLVTYEQYF. The CDR3 DNA reads TGTGCCAGCAGCTTAGTCACCTACGAGCAGTACTTC.

The rearrangement joins TRBV29-1 to TRBJ2-1; TRBD2 matches at 14 bases. This CDR3 comprises 15 residues. Trimming removed 2 bases from V and 5 bases from J; junction bases left unmatched: 2. Germline V gene sequence: CDR1 SQVTM, CDR2 ANQGSEA. CDR3 nucleotides: TGCAGCGTTGAAATGGGACTAGCGGGGGACAATGAGCAGTTCTTC. It yields the protein CSVEMGLAGDNEQFF.

The chain couples TRBV6-5 to TRBJ1-2; D is perhaps TRBD1 (6 bases). Germline-derived CDR1 and CDR2 are MNHEY and SVGAGI. V gave up 2 bases and J gave up 5 bases, with 15 bases separating them. This CDR3 region has 15 residues. Here the CDR3 reads CASSYGRGFRYGYTF. In DNA, the CDR3 is TGTGCCAGCAGTTACGGCAGGGGTTTTCGGTATGGCTACACCTTC.

This clone was seen once. The chain is built from TRBV24-1 and TRBJ2-7, with a weak D call TRBD2 (6 bases). Germline V gives CDR1 KGHDR, CDR2 SFDVKD. This CDR3 region has 15 residues. Trimming stripped 6 bases from V and 6 bases from J, with 20 bases between. Here the CDR3 reads CATSPDGSTGREQYF. The CDR3 bases are TGTGCCACCAGTCCCGACGGGAGTACTGGTCGCGAGCAGTACTTC.

This rearrangement joins TRBV6-5 to TRBJ2-1; 7 positions agree with TRBD2. The germline gives CDR1 MNHEY, CDR2 SVGAGI. The CDR3 contains 16 residues. The V segment lost 0 bases and the J segment 4 bases; nucleotides outside the gene matches: 6. The CDR3 region has the DNA TGTGCCAGCAGTTACTCGCGGGAGTATCGGTACAATGAGCAGTTCTTC. This translates into CASSYSREYRYNEQFF.

This clone was counted once. The gene calls are TRBV18 and TRBJ1-5; TRBD1 matches 11 bases. From germline, CDR1 is KGHSH and CDR2 LQKENI. This CDR3 is built from 16 residues. V lost 4 bases and J lost 3; bases outside the gene matches: 5. As DNA, the CDR3 is TGTGCCAGCTCACGGGACAGGGGGAGAGTCAATCAGCCCCAGCATTTT. Protein sequence: CASSRDRGRVNQPQHF.

V and J are TRBV18 and TRBJ1-5; no firm D call. Germline loops: CDR1 KGHSH, CDR2 LQKENI. The CDR3 length is 14 residues. Trimming removed 5 bases from V and 4 bases from J, with 12 bases in between. CDR3 DNA: TGTGCCAGCTCAATGGCCGGGTCTAATCAGCCCCAGCATTTT. It translates to CASSMAGSNQPQHF.

This clone was seen only a few times. The chain couples TRBV18 to TRBJ2-1, with 9 bases that match TRBD1. The CDR3 sequence is 14 residues long. With 3 bases clipped from V and 7 bases from J, the junction kept 4 bases outside the gene matches. Germline values: CDR1 KGHSH, CDR2 LQKENI. The CDR3 region has the DNA TGTGCCAGCTCACCCACAGGGGGCAAAAATGAGCAGTTCTTC. Translated: CASSPTGGKNEQFF. The variable domain in full, completed from reference TRBV18 and TRBJ2-1, reads NAGVMQNPRHLVRRRGQEARLRCSPMKGHSHVYWYRQLPEEGLKFMVYLQKENIIDESGMPKERFSAEFPKEGPSILRIQQVVRGDSAAYFCASSPTGGKNEQFFGPGTRLTVL.